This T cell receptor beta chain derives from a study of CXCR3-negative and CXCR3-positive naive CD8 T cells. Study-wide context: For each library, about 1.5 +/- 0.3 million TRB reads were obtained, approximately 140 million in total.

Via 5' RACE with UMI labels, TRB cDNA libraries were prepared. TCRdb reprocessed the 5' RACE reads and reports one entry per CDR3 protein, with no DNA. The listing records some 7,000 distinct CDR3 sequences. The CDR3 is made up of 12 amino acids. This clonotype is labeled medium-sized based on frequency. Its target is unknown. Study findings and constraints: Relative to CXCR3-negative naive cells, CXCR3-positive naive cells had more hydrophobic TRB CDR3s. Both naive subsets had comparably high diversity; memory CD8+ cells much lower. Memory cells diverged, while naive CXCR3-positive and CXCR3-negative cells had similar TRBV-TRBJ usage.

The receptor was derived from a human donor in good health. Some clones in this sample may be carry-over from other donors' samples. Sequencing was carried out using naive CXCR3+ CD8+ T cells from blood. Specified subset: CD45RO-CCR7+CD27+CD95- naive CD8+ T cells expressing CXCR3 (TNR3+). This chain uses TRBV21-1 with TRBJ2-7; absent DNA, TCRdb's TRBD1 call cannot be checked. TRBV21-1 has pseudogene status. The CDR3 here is CASSPQGYEQYF.